This T cell receptor (beta chain) was found in a study of regulatory T cells in long-lasting Graves disease. Findings and caveats of the study: Patients with persistent disease showed a bias toward TRBV28, TRBJ1-2 and TRBJ2-5.

About this clonotype itself: The antigen remains unidentified.

Library construction for TCR beta used iRepertoire HTBI primers and Arm-PCR of CDR3 regions. TCRdb fed the multiplex PCR reads into MiXCR, producing one record per CDR3 protein. The data hold around 400,000 distinct CDR3 sequences, with roughly a sixth observed a single time. As to time point: newly diagnosed GD, antithyroid drugs for less than 3 months. The TCR library used RNA extracted from PBMCs. Germline CDR1 reads SEHNR; CDR2 reads FQNEAQ (reference sequence). The germline V and J ends were trimmed by 8 bases and 0 bases, with 16 bases remaining between them. The CDR3 runs to 15 residues. This TCR was recovered from a female donor with Graves disease. Sequencing was performed on peripheral blood mononuclear cells (PBMCs), taken at new diagnosis, from a patient treated with antithyroid drugs. V usage is TRBV7-9 and J usage is TRBJ1-1; possible D gene TRBD1, 5 bases. CDR3 DNA sequence: TGTGCCAGCCTCCGTGAGGGGAGCCTGAACACTGAAGCTTTCTTT. Translation gives CASLREGSLNTEAFF.